These T cell receptor beta chains were read from a single sample in a study of control samples from healthy donors and cancer patients. The data were produced by immunoSEQ multiplex PCR, yet TCRdb's version contains in-frame clones alone and is incomplete. The sample lists about 98,000 clones, around three quarters occurring once. What was sequenced was blood. All receptors come from a woman under 40 in good health. Both conserved end residues are part of each CDR3. The order of the fields is CDR3 protein, CDR3 DNA, V gene, CDR3 length, D gene, J gene. A D gene is named only where the DNA matches it firmly.

CDR3: CAWSATYSPLHF
DNA: TGTGCCTGGAGTGCAACTTATTCACCCCTCCACTTT
V: TRBV30
length: 12
D: -
J: TRBJ1-6

CDR3: CASSFGGAAGELFF
DNA: TGCGCCAGCAGCTTCGGAGGGGCCGCCGGGGAGCTGTTTTTT
V: TRBV5-1
length: 14
D: -
J: TRBJ2-2

CDR3: CASSAPGDYGYTF
DNA: TGTGCCAGCAGCGCCCCTGGGGACTATGGCTACACCTTC
V: TRBV9
length: 13
D: -
J: TRBJ1-2

CDR3: CASSYSYRTGMGYGYTF
DNA: TGTGCCAGCAGTTACTCGTACCGGACAGGGATGGGCTATGGCTACACCTTC
V: TRBV6-2/TRBV6-3
length: 17
D: TRBD1
J: TRBJ1-2

CDR3: CATSRDPGETQYF
DNA: TGTGCCACCAGCAGAGATCCGGGGGAGACCCAGTACTTC
V: TRBV15
length: 13
D: -
J: TRBJ2-5

CDR3: CASNKELSNQPQHF
DNA: TGTGCCAGCAATAAGGAACTTAGCAATCAGCCCCAGCATTTT
V: TRBV6-5
length: 14
D: -
J: TRBJ1-5

CDR3: CASSFGTGRRDTEAFF
DNA: TGTGCCAGCAGCTTCGGGACAGGGAGGAGGGACACTGAAGCTTTCTTT
V: TRBV5-6
length: 16
D: TRBD1
J: TRBJ1-1

CDR3: CASSANQPQHF
DNA: TGTGCCAGCAGCGCGAATCAGCCCCAGCATTTT
V: TRBV9
length: 11
D: -
J: TRBJ1-5

CDR3: CASSGGSGNTIYF
DNA: TGTGCCAGCTCCGGGGGCTCTGGAAACACCATATATTTT
V: TRBV11-3
length: 13
D: -
J: TRBJ1-3

CDR3: CASSLRASYEQYF
DNA: TGTGCCAGCAGCTTAAGGGCCTCCTACGAGCAGTACTTC
V: TRBV7-9
length: 13
D: -
J: TRBJ2-7

CDR3: CASSRRQAWGNEKLFF
DNA: TGTGCCAGCAGTCGTAGACAGGCCTGGGGTAATGAAAAACTGTTTTTT
V: TRBV16
length: 16
D: -
J: TRBJ1-4

CDR3: CASSPTGGNTEAFF
DNA: TGTGCCAGCTCACCCACAGGGGGCAACACTGAAGCTTTCTTT
V: TRBV18
length: 14
D: TRBD1
J: TRBJ1-1

CDR3: CASSYPGLNSGNTIYF
DNA: TGTGCCAGCAGTTACCCGGGACTGAACTCTGGAAACACCATATATTTT
V: TRBV6-6
length: 16
D: -
J: TRBJ1-3

CDR3: CASRPWTAWDYNEQFF
DNA: TGTGCCAGCAGGCCCTGGACGGCGTGGGACTACAATGAGCAGTTCTTC
V: TRBV7-9
length: 16
D: -
J: TRBJ2-1

CDR3: CASSLMGGSVQTEAFF
DNA: TGTGCCAGCAGTTTAATGGGGGGCAGCGTACAAACTGAAGCTTTCTTT
V: TRBV27
length: 16
D: -
J: TRBJ1-1

CDR3: CASSSRDPPRQYF
DNA: TGTGCCAGCAGTTCCCGGGACCCACCAAGGCAGTACTTC
V: TRBV12-3/TRBV12-4
length: 13
D: -
J: TRBJ2-5

CDR3: CASSYSPPPSTYGYTF
DNA: TGTGCCAGCAGTTATTCCCCACCGCCTAGCACATATGGCTACACCTTC
V: TRBV6-5
length: 16
D: -
J: TRBJ1-2

CDR3: CAISGPRGQNTEAFF
DNA: TGTGCCATCAGTGGGCCCAGGGGCCAAAACACTGAAGCTTTCTTT
V: TRBV10-3
length: 15
D: -
J: TRBJ1-1

CDR3: CASSQGPWNGPLHF
DNA: TGTGCCAGCAGCCAGGGTCCGTGGAACGGACCCCTCCACTTT
V: TRBV6-5
length: 14
D: -
J: TRBJ1-6

CDR3: CASSSTLDRREGYTF
DNA: TGTGCCAGCAGCTCCACCTTGGACAGGCGCGAGGGCTACACCTTC
V: TRBV5-4
length: 15
D: TRBD1
J: TRBJ1-2

CDR3: CASSVGDRRHSNYGYTF
DNA: TGTGCCAGCAGCGTAGGGGATCGGCGTCACTCGAACTATGGCTACACCTTC
V: TRBV9
length: 17
D: -
J: TRBJ1-2

CDR3: CASLHEFETGELFF
DNA: TGTGCCAGCCTTCATGAGTTCGAAACCGGGGAGCTGTTTTTT
V: TRBV11-2
length: 14
D: -
J: TRBJ2-2

CDR3: CASSVGPVRRNSPLHF
DNA: TGTGCCAGCAGCGTAGGGCCAGTCCGCAGAAATTCACCCCTCCACTTT
V: TRBV9
length: 16
D: -
J: TRBJ1-6

CDR3: CASSVGGNEQYF
DNA: TGTGCCAGCAGTGTCGGGGGGAACGAGCAGTACTTC
V: TRBV2
length: 12
D: TRBD2
J: TRBJ2-7

CDR3: CASTAGGLSTDTQYF
DNA: TGTGCCAGCACCGCGGGGGGGCTTAGCACAGATACGCAGTATTTT
V: TRBV3-1/TRBV3-2
length: 15
D: TRBD2
J: TRBJ2-3

CDR3: CASSSATGPPYNEQFF
DNA: TGTGCCAGCAGCTCCGCAACAGGGCCCCCCTACAATGAGCAGTTCTTC
V: TRBV7-6
length: 16
D: -
J: TRBJ2-1